The 24 T cell receptor beta chains below all came from one sample that was sequenced in a study of blood T cell repertoires in COVID-19. Sequencing was performed with immunoSEQ multiplex PCR; in TCRdb, only in-frame clones are kept and a portion is missing. The sample includes roughly 230,000 clones, about 80% of them seen just once. Sequences were obtained from peripheral blood. The receptors were gathered from a man aged 45 to 65 with active or convalescent COVID-19.

V and J are TRBV28 and TRBJ1-5; 8 nucleotides match TRBD1. The CDR3 is 20 residues long. V gave up 4 bases and J gave up 2 bases; unmatched junction bases: 19. Germline V CDR1 and CDR2: MDHEN, SYDVKM. The CDR3 bases are TGTGCCAGCAGTTCCGTCTTAAACCCCAGGGGGCGCGTGGGCAATCAGCCCCAGCATTTT. Protein sequence: CASSSVLNPRGRVGNQPQHF.

The rearrangement links TRBV4-3 to TRBJ2-7, with D perhaps matching TRBD2 (5 bases). V was cut by 4 bases and J by 5 bases, with 18 bases left in between. CDR3 length: 15 amino acids. The V gene's germline CDR1 is LGHNA and CDR2 YSLEER. The CDR3, as DNA: TGCGCCAGCAGCCGTACTAGAGCTGTCGCCAACGAGCAGTACTTC. Its translation is CASSRTRAVANEQYF.

This clone was found once. The genes are TRBV6-2 or TRBV6-3 and TRBJ1-5, with 10 bases that match TRBD1. V lost 6 bases, J lost 2 bases, and 4 bases stayed unmatched. CDR1 and CDR2 from the germline V gene are MNHEY and SVGEGT. The CDR3 covers 15 residues. DNA of the CDR3: TGTGCCAGCAGCCGACAGGGGGCTGGCAATCAGCCCCAGCATTTT. Amino acids: CASSRQGAGNQPQHF.

This clone turned up a few times. The genes are TRBV4-1 and TRBJ1-3; D might be TRBD1 (5 bases). Germline lookup yields CDR1 MGHRA and CDR2 YSYEKL. V lost 3 bases and J 3 bases, leaving 12 bases between the germline ends. There are 15 residues in the CDR3. CDR3 bases: TGCGCCAGCAGCCAGGTTCAGGGTGTTGGAAACACCATATATTTT. This codes for CASSQVQGVGNTIYF.

The chain has TRBV3-1 (or the pseudogene TRBV3-2) and TRBJ1-1, with D tentatively TRBD1 (6 bases). CDR1 is LGHDT and CDR2 is YNNKEL in the germline V gene (reference sequence). The CDR3 runs 14 residues. Trimming stripped 2 bases from V and 5 bases from J, with 12 bases between. Here the CDR3 DNA reads TGTGCCAGCAGCCAATGGGGGCGCGCGACTGAAGCTTTCTTT. It encodes CASSQWGRATEAFF.

The chain couples TRBV14 to TRBJ1-1, with a tentative D call TRBD1 (6 bases). V lost 4 bases to trimming and J lost 2 bases, with 14 bases between them. The germline V gene has CDR1 SGHDN and CDR2 FVKESK. There are 15 residues in the CDR3. The CDR3 is CASSPWTARNTEAFF. Written as DNA, the CDR3 is TGTGCCAGCAGCCCTTGGACAGCGAGAAACACTGAAGCTTTCTTT.

The count of this clone is one. The rearrangement joins TRBV29-1 to TRBJ1-2; TRBD1 is a possible D gene (5 bases). Looked up from germline, CDR1 is SQVTM and CDR2 is ANQGSEA. The V gene lost 6 bases and the J gene lost 4 bases, with 21 bases spanning the gap. This CDR3 is built from 15 residues. The CDR3 nucleotides read TGCAGCGTCTATGCCGGGGGAGCCAATTTCTATGGCTACACCTTC. Its translation: CSVYAGGANFYGYTF.

The genes are TRBV5-1 and TRBJ1-5; D not resolved. The V end was cut by 4 bases, the J end by 2 bases, with 28 bases between. The length of the CDR3 is 20 residues. In germline, CDR1 is SGHRS, CDR2 YFSETQ. The CDR3: CASSITPQPDSVGGNQPQHF. DNA of the CDR3: TGCGCCAGCAGCATTACACCCCAGCCAGATTCTGTGGGAGGCAATCAGCCCCAGCATTTT.

On this clone itself: The identical CDR3 is also encoded by other nucleotide sequences in the sample. The V call is TRBV12-3 or TRBV12-4, the J call TRBJ1-2; D is undetermined. The V gene lost 6 bases and the J gene lost 4 bases, with 12 bases spanning the gap. The CDR3 covers 13 residues. The CDR3 is CASSLDRSYGYTF. In nucleotides, the CDR3 is TGTGCCAGCAGCCTTGACCGGAGCTATGGCTACACCTTC.

The rearrangement uses TRBV3-1 (or the pseudogene TRBV3-2) and TRBJ1-2; D call uncertain. The CDR3 runs to 13 residues. Trimming stripped 1 base from V and 8 bases from J, with 11 bases between. CDR1 is LGHDT, CDR2 YNNKEL, per germline (reference sequence). The CDR3 DNA reads TGTGCCAGCAGCCAAGGTATCCGGGGAGGCTACACCTTC. Translating gives CASSQGIRGGYTF.

This clone has only one observation. J is TRBJ1-5 and V is TRBV6-6, with TRBD1 as a possible D gene (6 bases). The CDR3 totals 14 residues. Germline CDR1 and CDR2: MNHNY and SVGAGI (reference sequence). V lost 8 bases and J lost 0, with 11 bases in between. Written as DNA, the CDR3 is TGTGCCAGCGGATACAGGGATAGCAATCAGCCCCAGCATTTT. It encodes CASGYRDSNQPQHF.

The chain links TRBV24-1 to TRBJ2-3, with a possible D match to TRBD1 (6 bases). The V and J ends lost 3 bases and 1 base respectively, with 10 bases between them. Germline V gene sequence: CDR1 KGHDR, CDR2 SFDVKD. The length of the CDR3 is 15 residues. The CDR3: CATSDPDSRTDTQYF. In DNA, the CDR3 is TGTGCCACCAGTGATCCGGACAGCCGCACAGATACGCAGTATTTT.

Concerning this clone: This sample also contains other DNA sequences that code for the same CDR3. V is TRBV5-4 and J is TRBJ1-2; D not resolved. From germline, CDR1 is SGHNT and CDR2 YYREEE (reference sequence). Trimming took off 0 bases at V and 5 bases at J, with 5 bases between the two ends. The CDR3 spans 12 residues. The CDR3 DNA reads as TGTGCCAGCAGCTTGGACGGTTATGGCTACACCTTC. The encoded protein is CASSLDGYGYTF.

The J gene is TRBJ1-2, the V gene TRBV5-1; 8 nucleotides match TRBD1. The germline CDR1 and CDR2 sequences are SGHRS and YFSETQ. The CDR3 consists of 16 residues. V shed 4 bases, J shed 3 bases, and the junction held 11 bases outside the gene matches. The CDR3: CASSQRTGRKDYGYTF. The CDR3 DNA follows: TGCGCCAGCAGCCAGCGGACAGGGAGAAAGGACTATGGCTACACCTTC.

The genes are TRBV19 and TRBJ1-1; possible D gene TRBD1, 5 bases. The V end was cut by 5 bases, the J end by 1 base, with 17 bases between. CDR3 length: 16 amino acids. Germline V gene lookup returns CDR1 LNHDA and CDR2 SQIVND (reference sequence). The CDR3 DNA reads TGTGCCAGTAGTCCCCAGCCGGGACTACCGAACACTGAAGCTTTCTTT. It encodes CASSPQPGLPNTEAFF.

The V gene is TRBV2, the J gene TRBJ2-7; 9 bases are shared with TRBD1. Germline lookup yields CDR1 SNHLY and CDR2 FYNNEI. This CDR3 is built from 15 residues. V gave up 7 bases and J gave up 1 base; unmatched junction bases: 8. This chain's CDR3 is CASILQGARSYEQYF. Here the CDR3 DNA reads TGTGCCAGCATCCTACAGGGGGCTCGGTCCTACGAGCAGTACTTC.

This clone appeared a single time. The J gene is TRBJ2-2, the V gene TRBV3-1 (or the pseudogene TRBV3-2); TRBD2 matches 13 bases. This CDR3 has 18 residues. V lost 1 base to trimming and J lost 0 bases; unmatched junction nucleotides: 2. CDR1 LGHDT and CDR2 YNNKEL come from the germline V gene (reference sequence). The CDR3 nucleotides are TGTGCCAGCAGCCAAGTGACTAGCGGGGGGCCGAACACCGGGGAGCTGTTTTTT. Encoded protein: CASSQVTSGGPNTGELFF.

The V gene is TRBV30, the J gene TRBJ2-5, with a weak D call TRBD2 (5 bases). The CDR3 sequence is 13 residues long. Germline V gene data show CDR1 as GTSNPN and CDR2 as SVGIG (reference sequence). Trimming took 2 bases from V and 5 from J, leaving 12 bases between them. The CDR3 loop is CAWSLAGTETQYF. The CDR3 DNA reads TGTGCCTGGAGTTTGGCGGGTACGGAGACCCAGTACTTC.

V and J are TRBV13 and TRBJ2-3; D perhaps matches TRBD2 (5 bases). Trimming cost V 0 bases and J 5 bases, with 9 bases left between them. The CDR3 sequence is 14 residues long. Germline values: CDR1 PRHDT, CDR2 FYEKMQ (reference sequence). CDR3 nucleotides: TGTGCCAGCAGCTTAGGCGTAGGGAGAGATACGCAGTATTTT. The encoded protein is CASSLGVGRDTQYF.

This clone was counted a few times. The genes are TRBV19 and TRBJ1-1; 8 bases agree with TRBD1. The junction had 7 bases not matched to a gene; V was cut back by 4 bases and J by 6 bases. The CDR3 totals 14 residues. Germline-derived CDR1 and CDR2 are LNHDA and SQIVND (reference sequence). CDR3 nucleotides: TGTGCCAGTAGTACAAGACAGGGGCGACCTGAAGCTTTCTTT. Amino acids: CASSTRQGRPEAFF. Drawing the rest from reference TRBV19 and TRBJ1-1, the complete variable domain is DGGITQSPKYLFRKEGQNVTLSCEQNLNHDAMYWYRQDPGQGLRLIYYSQIVNDFQKGDIAEGYSVSREKKESFPLTVTSAQKNPTAFYLCASSTRQGRPEAFFGQGTRLTVV.

This clone was seen a single time. The chain uses TRBV10-1 and TRBJ1-3; 9 nucleotides agree with TRBD1. Losses at the gene ends were 5 bases for V and 5 bases for J; bases not matched to a gene: 10. This CDR3 spans 16 amino acids. Per the germline V gene, CDR1 is WNHNN and CDR2 is SYGVQD (reference sequence). This chain's CDR3 is CASSTGTGKKRNTIYF. The CDR3 nucleotides are TGCGCCAGCAGTACAGGGACAGGGAAAAAACGAAACACCATATATTTT.

CDR3 in DNA: TGTGCCAGCAGCCGGACAGAGAAGATGAACACTGAAGCTTTCTTT. Encoded protein: CASSRTEKMNTEAFF. V is TRBV3-1 (or the pseudogene TRBV3-2) and J is TRBJ1-1; D possibly corresponds to TRBD1 (6 bases). CDR1 and CDR2 (germline): LGHDT, YNNKEL (reference sequence). Trimming took off 4 bases at V and 0 bases at J, with 12 bases between the two ends. The CDR3 consists of 15 residues.

The J gene is TRBJ1-1, the V gene TRBV5-1, with 7 positions matching TRBD1. The CDR3 has 16 amino acids. Germline trimming cut 4 bases from V and 1 base from J; bases unmatched to any gene: 10. Germline V lookup: CDR1 SGHRS, CDR2 YFSETQ. The CDR3 loop reads CASSQPYRGKNTEAFF. The CDR3 DNA is TGCGCCAGCAGCCAGCCCTACAGGGGCAAGAACACTGAAGCTTTCTTT.

The chain uses TRBV27 and TRBJ2-1, with D unresolved. V lost 5 bases to trimming and J lost 2 bases, with 7 bases between them. CDR3 length equals 13 residues. Germline V CDR1 and CDR2: MNHEY, SMNVEV (reference sequence). CDR3 residues: CASSPITYNEQFF. Here the CDR3 DNA reads TGTGCCAGCAGTCCCATCACCTACAATGAGCAGTTCTTC.